This TCR beta chain originates from a study of blood T cell repertoires in COVID-19. Study-level background: Donors in the United States, Italy and Spain gave samples during acute or convalescent COVID-19.

In the authors' workflow: Amplification with reference gene primers provided the estimates of nucleated cell counts. Some clones are missing from TCRdb's copy, which holds only in-frame ones; the method was immunoSEQ multiplex PCR. V, J and clone size are taken as reported in that table, and D and trimming were inferred from the DNA itself. The table includes approximately 280,000 clones, approximately 85% detected once. This receptor was identified in a man in his forties or fifties with active or convalescent COVID-19. The sample consisted of peripheral blood.

CDR3 sequence: CAWRAAGGWMNTEAFF. CDR3 DNA sequence: TGTGCCTGGAGGGCTGCAGGGGGCTGGATGAACACTGAAGCTTTCTTT. The chain uses TRBV30 and TRBJ1-1; 8 nucleotides agree with TRBD1. The CDR3 is 16 amino acids. The germline gives CDR1 GTSNPN, CDR2 SVGIG (reference sequence). With V trimmed by 3 bases and J by 0 bases, 9 bases remained unmatched.